This T cell receptor (beta chain) was retrieved from a study of shared T cell receptors in the human thymus. The CDR3 extends over 16 amino acids. Per the germline V gene, CDR1 is LNHDA and CDR2 is SQIVND (reference sequence). J lost 6 bases, V lost 5 bases, and 11 bases had no gene match. Clones were sequenced by immunoSEQ multiplex PCR, and TCRdb holds only the in-frame ones, with some missing. The data contain about 380,000 clones, roughly 94% of them seen just once; the ten biggest clones take up about 0.02%. This chain links TRBV19 with TRBJ2-5, with 11 bases matching TRBD1. Material: thymocytes. This TCR derives from a human donor. CDR3 residues: CASSANRDRGSQTQYF. For the CDR3, the DNA is TGTGCCAGTAGTGCCAACCGGGACAGGGGGAGCCAGACCCAGTACTTC.